This T cell receptor (beta chain) was sequenced for a study of shared clonotypes between healthy human individuals. V was trimmed by 2 bases and J by 2 bases, leaving 16 bases between them. This CDR3 contains 17 residues. CDR1 MGHDK and CDR2 SYGVNS come from the germline V gene. Data came from immunoSEQ multiplex PCR; TCRdb stores just in-frame clones and leaves some out. The sample yields approximately 2,300,000 clones, about 90% seen once. The source is a man younger than 30 in good health. Some clones in this sample may be carry-over from other donors' samples. The sample taken for sequencing was naive CD4+ T cells from PBMCs. As to subset: CD45RA+ positively selected. This chain connects TRBV25-1 to TRBJ2-1, with D perhaps TRBD2 (6 bases). CDR3 residues: CASSELLAPSTYNEQFF. In DNA, the CDR3 is TGTGCCAGCAGTGAACTTCTAGCGCCAAGTACCTACAATGAGCAGTTCTTC.